This is a list of T cell receptor beta chains from one sample in a study of shared clonotypes between healthy human individuals. Measured with immunoSEQ multiplex PCR; TCRdb has only the in-frame clones, and not every one. In the table there are approximately 2.5 million clones, under 95% of which are singletons. What was sequenced was naive CD4+ T cells from PBMCs. Receptors were obtained from a man aged 18 to 35 in good health. Some clones in this sample may be carry-over from other donors' samples. Both conserved end residues are part of each CDR3. Each record gives: clone size, CDR3 length, D gene, V gene, J gene, CDR3 DNA, CDR3 protein. D genes are given only for firm matches. Some rows have no size entry. The others give once, few or many, or a class for an expanded clone.

.,16,.,TRBV4-3,TRBJ2-7,TGCGCCAGCAGCCAAGGGGGCGGGATTGGTGTCTACGAGCAGTACTTC,CASSQGGGIGVYEQYF
.,15,TRBD1,TRBV30,TRBJ1-5,TGTGCCTGGACAACGGGACAGGGAAACAATCAGCCCCAGCATTTT,CAWTTGQGNNQPQHF
.,17,TRBD1,TRBV11-2,TRBJ1-3,TGTGCCAGCAGCTTTACTTGGGCAGGGGGCTTTGGAAACACCATATATTTT,CASSFTWAGGFGNTIYF
.,13,.,TRBV29-1,TRBJ1-3,TGCAGCGTCGAAGGGGGGCCCCGGGACACCATATATTTT,CSVEGGPRDTIYF
.,13,.,TRBV18,TRBJ2-1,TGTGCCAGCTCTCCCACGGGGTACAATGAGCAGTTCTTC,CASSPTGYNEQFF
once,16,TRBD2,TRBV2,TRBJ2-3,TGTGCCAGCAGTGCCCACAGCGGGAGTACTACAGATACGCAGTATTTT,CASSAHSGSTTDTQYF
.,18,.,TRBV28,TRBJ2-2,TGTGCCAGCACTTTACTGGGGGGTAGCGGACTCAACACCGGGGAGCTGTTTTTT,CASTLLGGSGLNTGELFF
.,16,.,TRBV6-1,TRBJ1-5,TGTGCCAGCAGTGAAACAGGGCTAAGTAGCAATCAGCCCCAGCATTTT,CASSETGLSSNQPQHF
.,15,TRBD2,TRBV5-4,TRBJ2-7,TGTGCCAGCAGCCCGCAGCGGGGACCAAACTACGAGCAGTACTTC,CASSPQRGPNYEQYF
.,14,.,TRBV7-2,TRBJ1-1,TGTGCCAGCAGCTCGTCAGTTGGGAACACTGAAGCTTTCTTT,CASSSSVGNTEAFF
.,14,.,TRBV4-1,TRBJ2-7,TGCGCCAGCAGCCAATCACCCGTTCTCTACGAGCAGTACTTC,CASSQSPVLYEQYF
.,15,TRBD2,TRBV28,TRBJ2-1,TGTGCCAGCAGTTTTGCGGGAGTTCGCTACAATGAGCAGTTCTTC,CASSFAGVRYNEQFF
.,14,TRBD1,TRBV18,TRBJ1-2,TGTGCCAGCTCAAACCGGGACAGCGACTATGGCTACACCTTC,CASSNRDSDYGYTF
.,15,.,TRBV5-8,TRBJ1-3,TGTGCCAGCAGCTTAAGTAACGCCGGAGGAAACACCATATATTTT,CASSLSNAGGNTIYF
.,14,.,TRBV7-9,TRBJ2-7,TGTGCCAGCAGCTTAGGACAGAGCTCCTACGAGCAGTACTTC,CASSLGQSSYEQYF
.,11,.,TRBV20-1,TRBJ2-1,TGCAGTGCCCCGACCGGGAGAGAGCAGTTCTTC,CSAPTGREQFF
.,14,.,TRBV7-9,TRBJ1-2,TGTGCCAGCAGCTTAGGAAGACAGTACTATGGCTACACCTTC,CASSLGRQYYGYTF
.,13,.,TRBV14,TRBJ2-1,TGTGCCAGCAGCCAATGGCCCCTCGATGAGCAGTTCTTC,CASSQWPLDEQFF
.,13,.,TRBV6-5,TRBJ2-2,TGTGCCAGCAGTTACTCGAACGACGGGGAGCTGTTTTTT,CASSYSNDGELFF
.,17,.,TRBV9,TRBJ1-3,TGTGCCAGCAGCCCCAGGTGGGGGGATCGCGCTGGAAACACCATATATTTT,CASSPRWGDRAGNTIYF
.,15,.,TRBV4-3,TRBJ2-1,TGCGCCAGCAGCCAAGCGGGAAGCACTTACAATGAGCAGTTCTTC,CASSQAGSTYNEQFF
.,14,.,TRBV5-5,TRBJ2-3,TGTGCCAGCAGCTTTCGGGACTCCACAGATACGCAGTATTTT,CASSFRDSTDTQYF
.,11,.,TRBV7-8,TRBJ1-1,TGTGCCAGCAGCCTCAACAGGCTACAAATCTTT,CASSLNRLQIF
once,15,TRBD1,TRBV28,TRBJ2-7,TGTGCCAGCAGCACGGCGGACAGGATAAGCTACGAGCAGTACTTC,CASSTADRISYEQYF
.,13,.,TRBV7-3,TRBJ2-7,TGTGCCAGCAGCTTAACCCCCCTCTACGAGCAGTACTTC,CASSLTPLYEQYF
.,15,.,TRBV4-3,TRBJ2-1,TGCGCCAGCAGCCAAGAGGGCCTAGATTACAATGAGCAGTTCTTC,CASSQEGLDYNEQFF
.,14,.,TRBV18,TRBJ1-5,TGTGCCAGCTCACCCGGGTACAGGGACCAGCCCCAGCATTTT,CASSPGYRDQPQHF
.,16,TRBD1,TRBV28,TRBJ1-1,TGTGCCAGCAGTTTGGGGGGGGACAGGGCGAACACTGAAGCTTTCTTT,CASSLGGDRANTEAFF
.,15,TRBD2,TRBV6-5,TRBJ2-7,TGTGCCAGCAGGAGACTAGCGGGAGAAATTCTCGAGCAGTACTTC,CASRRLAGEILEQYF
.,13,TRBD1,TRBV10-3,TRBJ1-2,TGTGCCATCGGAACCGGGACAGAGTATGGCTACACCTTC,CAIGTGTEYGYTF
.,14,.,TRBV6-1,TRBJ1-4,TGTGCCAGCAGTGGAGTTAGAAGGGCTGAAAAACTGTTTTTT,CASSGVRRAEKLFF
.,13,.,TRBV6-5,TRBJ2-7,TGTGCCAGCAGTTACTCGAGGATTTACGAGCAGTACTTC,CASSYSRIYEQYF
once,16,TRBD1,TRBV5-6,TRBJ1-1,TGTGCCAGCAGCTGGGGGACAGGGACGGTGGACACTGAAGCTTTCTTT,CASSWGTGTVDTEAFF
.,15,.,TRBV7-2,TRBJ1-2,TGTGCCAGCAGCTTAAACTATGAGGGTTCGGGGGGCTACACCTTC,CASSLNYEGSGGYTF
.,15,.,TRBV7-9,TRBJ1-1,TGTGCCAGCAGCTTAAAGACAGACGGCGAGAAGGCAGCTTTCTTT,CASSLKTDGEKAAFF
once,15,.,TRBV7-2,TRBJ2-7,TGTGCCAGCAGCTTGCCGGGTTGGGCTACCTACGAGCAGTACTTC,CASSLPGWATYEQYF
once,13,TRBD1,TRBV7-9,TRBJ1-2,TGTGCCAGCAGCCGCGGACAGGGGGCAGGCTACACCTTC,CASSRGQGAGYTF
.,11,.,TRBV20-1,TRBJ2-5,TGCAGTGCCCCACTCCAAGAGACCCAGTACTTC,CSAPLQETQYF
.,16,.,TRBV9,TRBJ1-3,TGTGCCAGCAGCGTAAGTAGTGAGGGACCTGGAAACACCATATATTTT,CASSVSSEGPGNTIYF
.,18,TRBD2,TRBV18,TRBJ2-1,TGTGCCAGCTCACCACCACGACTAGCGGAGAGCTCCTACAATGAGCAGTTCTTC,CASSPPRLAESSYNEQFF
.,15,.,TRBV18,TRBJ2-2,TGTGCCAGCTCTCCGGGGGACCTGAACACCGGGGAGCTGTTTTTT,CASSPGDLNTGELFF
.,14,.,TRBV5-1,TRBJ2-7,TGCGCCAGCAGCGGAGGGGACCCCGGCTACGAGCAGTACTTC,CASSGGDPGYEQYF
.,13,.,TRBV29-1,TRBJ1-1,TGCAGCGCCTCAGGGACCTTGGCCACTGAAGCTTTCTTT,CSASGTLATEAFF
.,15,.,TRBV12-2,TRBJ2-3,TGTGCAAGTCGCTTAGCCGGTCAGAGCACAGATACGCAGTATTTT,CASRLAGQSTDTQYF
.,14,TRBD1,TRBV5-1,TRBJ1-2,TGCGCCAGCACTACCACAACAGGGGTCGGAGGCTACACCTTC,CASTTTTGVGGYTF
.,14,.,TRBV6-5,TRBJ2-7,TGTGCCAGCAATCCCCGACCCGACCGGTACGAGCAGTACTTC,CASNPRPDRYEQYF
.,15,.,TRBV6-5,TRBJ1-6,TGTGCCAGCAGTTATAGCACAGGCACTAATTCACCCCTCCACTTT,CASSYSTGTNSPLHF
.,14,.,TRBV7-2,TRBJ1-5,TGTGCCAGCAGCTTAGATCAGGGTGGTCAGCCCCAGCATTTT,CASSLDQGGQPQHF
.,13,.,TRBV29-1,TRBJ2-5,TGCAGCGTTGAGGTGGCAGGGAAGAGAACCCAGTACTTC,CSVEVAGKRTQYF
.,14,.,TRBV18,TRBJ1-1,TGTGCCAGCTCACCACAGGGGGTGAAGACTGAAGCTTTCTTT,CASSPQGVKTEAFF
once,13,.,TRBV9,TRBJ2-3,TGTGCCAGCAGCGTAGCTTTCGTAGATACGCAGTATTTT,CASSVAFVDTQYF
.,12,TRBD1,TRBV6-1,TRBJ1-1,TGTGCCAGCAGAGAGACAGGGGTTGAAGCTTTCTTT,CASRETGVEAFF
.,15,TRBD2,TRBV9,TRBJ2-4,TGTGCCAGCAGCGCGATGGGAGGGACTAGCGGTACTCAGTACTTC,CASSAMGGTSGTQYF
.,14,.,TRBV15,TRBJ1-3,TGTGCCACCATCAGGGATTACTCTGGAAACACCATATATTTT,CATIRDYSGNTIYF
.,14,.,TRBV19,TRBJ1-1,TGTGCCAGTAGTCCCCTAGGGCGGAACCTTGAAGCTTTCTTT,CASSPLGRNLEAFF